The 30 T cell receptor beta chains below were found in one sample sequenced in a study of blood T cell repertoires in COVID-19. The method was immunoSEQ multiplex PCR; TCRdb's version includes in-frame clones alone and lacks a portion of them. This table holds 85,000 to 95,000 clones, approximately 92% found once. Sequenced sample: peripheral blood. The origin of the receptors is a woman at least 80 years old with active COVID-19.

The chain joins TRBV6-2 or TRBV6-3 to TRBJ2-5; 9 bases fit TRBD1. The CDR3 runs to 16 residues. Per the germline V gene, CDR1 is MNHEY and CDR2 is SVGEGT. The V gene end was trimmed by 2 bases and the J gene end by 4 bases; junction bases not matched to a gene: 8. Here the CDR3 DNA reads TGTGCCAGCAGTTACAGGGACAGGGTAGTGAGAGAGACCCAGTACTTC. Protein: CASSYRDRVVRETQYF.

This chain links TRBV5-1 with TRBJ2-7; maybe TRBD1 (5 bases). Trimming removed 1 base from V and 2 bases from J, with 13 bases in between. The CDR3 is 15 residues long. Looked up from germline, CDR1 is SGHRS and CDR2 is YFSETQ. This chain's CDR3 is CASSLSAQAPYEQYF. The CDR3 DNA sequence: TGCGCCAGCAGCTTGTCGGCACAGGCCCCCTACGAGCAGTACTTC.

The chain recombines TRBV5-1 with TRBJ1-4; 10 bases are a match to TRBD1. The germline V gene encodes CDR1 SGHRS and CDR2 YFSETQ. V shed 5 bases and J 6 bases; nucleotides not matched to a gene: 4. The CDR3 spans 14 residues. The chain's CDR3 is CASSTGTGDEKLFF. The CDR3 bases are TGCGCCAGCAGTACCGGGACAGGGGATGAAAAACTGTTTTTT. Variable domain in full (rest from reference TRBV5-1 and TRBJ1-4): KAGVTQTPRYLIKTRGQQVTLSCSPISGHRSVSWYQQTPGQGLQFLFEYFSETQRNKGNFPGRFSGRQFSNSRSEMNVSTLELGDSALYLCASSTGTGDEKLFFGSGTQLSVL.

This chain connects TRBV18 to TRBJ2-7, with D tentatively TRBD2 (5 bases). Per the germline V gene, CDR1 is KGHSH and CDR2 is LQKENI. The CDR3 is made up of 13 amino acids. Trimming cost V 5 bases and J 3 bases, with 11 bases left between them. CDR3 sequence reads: CASSRVEVYEQYF. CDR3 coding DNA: TGTGCCAGCTCAAGAGTGGAGGTCTACGAGCAGTACTTC.

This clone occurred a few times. CDR3 in amino acids: CASSDLRPGGELFF. CDR3 sequence (DNA): TGCGCCAGCTCCGATCTCCGACCGGGCGGGGAGCTGTTTTTT. This chain uses TRBV10-2 with TRBJ2-2; D not resolved. The CDR3 contains 14 residues. CDR1 and CDR2 (germline): WSHSY, SAAADI. The ends were cut back, 8 bases at V and 7 bases at J, with 17 bases in the middle.

CDR3 nucleotides: TGTGCCACCAGTGATTCCGGGACAGGGAGAACAGATACGCAGTATTTT. Amino acids: CATSDSGTGRTDTQYF. The chain recombines TRBV24-1 with TRBJ2-3, with 9 bases lining up with TRBD1. J lost 3 bases, V lost 2 bases, and 5 bases had no gene match. Germline V gene lookup returns CDR1 KGHDR and CDR2 SFDVKD. The CDR3 is made up of 16 amino acids.

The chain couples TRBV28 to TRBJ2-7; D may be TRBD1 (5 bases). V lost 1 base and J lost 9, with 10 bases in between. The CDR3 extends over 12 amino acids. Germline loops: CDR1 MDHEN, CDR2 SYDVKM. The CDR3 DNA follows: TGTGCCAGCAGTTTATTGGCAGGGATGCAGTACTTC. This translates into CASSLLAGMQYF.

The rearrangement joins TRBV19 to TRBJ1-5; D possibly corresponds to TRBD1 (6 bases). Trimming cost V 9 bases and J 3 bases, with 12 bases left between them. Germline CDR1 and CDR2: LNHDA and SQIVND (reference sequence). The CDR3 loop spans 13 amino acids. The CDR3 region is CASSGTLNQPQHF. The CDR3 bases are TGTGCCAGCTCCGGGACACTCAATCAGCCCCAGCATTTT.

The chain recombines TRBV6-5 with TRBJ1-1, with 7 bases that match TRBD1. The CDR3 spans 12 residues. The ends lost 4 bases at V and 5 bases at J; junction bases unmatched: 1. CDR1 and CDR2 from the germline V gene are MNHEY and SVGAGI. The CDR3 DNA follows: TGTGCCAGCAGTTCAGGGGGTACTGAAGCTTTCTTT. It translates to CASSSGGTEAFF.

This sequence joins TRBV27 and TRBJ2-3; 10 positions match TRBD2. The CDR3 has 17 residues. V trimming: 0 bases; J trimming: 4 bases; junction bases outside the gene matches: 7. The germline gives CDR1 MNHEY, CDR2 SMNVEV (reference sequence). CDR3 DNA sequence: TGTGCCAGCAGTTTATCCCCGATAGCGGGAGGTCCAGATACGCAGTATTTT. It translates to CASSLSPIAGGPDTQYF.

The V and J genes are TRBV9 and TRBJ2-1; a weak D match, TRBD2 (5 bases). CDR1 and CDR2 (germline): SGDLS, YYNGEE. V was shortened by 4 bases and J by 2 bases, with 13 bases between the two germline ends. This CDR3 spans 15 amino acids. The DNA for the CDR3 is TGTGCCAGCAGCCCCGGGGTTGTGCCCTACAATGAGCAGTTCTTC. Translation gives CASSPGVVPYNEQFF.

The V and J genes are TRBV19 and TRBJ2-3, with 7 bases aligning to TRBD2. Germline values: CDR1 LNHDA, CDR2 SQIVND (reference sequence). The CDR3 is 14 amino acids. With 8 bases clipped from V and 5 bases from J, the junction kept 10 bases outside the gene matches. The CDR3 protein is CASGGGRARDTQYF. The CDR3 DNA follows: TGTGCCAGTGGGGGAGGGAGGGCCAGAGATACGCAGTATTTT.

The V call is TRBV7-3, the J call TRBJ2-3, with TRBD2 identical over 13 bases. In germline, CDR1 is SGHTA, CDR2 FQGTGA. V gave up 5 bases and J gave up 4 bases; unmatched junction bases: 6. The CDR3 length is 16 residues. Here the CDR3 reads CASSTSGLAGSDTQYF. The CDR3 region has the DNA TGTGCCAGCAGCACTTCGGGACTAGCGGGATCAGATACGCAGTATTTT. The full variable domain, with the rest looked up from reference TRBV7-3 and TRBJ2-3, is GAGVSQTPSNKVTEKGKYVELRCDPISGHTALYWYRQSLGQGPEFLIYFQGTGAADDSGLPNDRFFAVRPEGSVSTLKIQRTERGDSAVYLCASSTSGLAGSDTQYFGPGTRLTVL.

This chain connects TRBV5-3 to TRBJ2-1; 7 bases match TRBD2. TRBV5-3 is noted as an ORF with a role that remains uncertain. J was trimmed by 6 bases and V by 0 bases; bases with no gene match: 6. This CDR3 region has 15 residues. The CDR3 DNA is TGTGCCAGAAGCTTGGTTAGGGAGGGCTGCAATGAGCAGTTCTTC. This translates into CARSLVREGCNEQFF.

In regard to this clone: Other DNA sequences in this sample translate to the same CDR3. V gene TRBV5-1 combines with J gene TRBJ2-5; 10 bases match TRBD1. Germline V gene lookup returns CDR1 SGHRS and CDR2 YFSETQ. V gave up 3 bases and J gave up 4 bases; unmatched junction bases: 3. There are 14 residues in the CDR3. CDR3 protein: CASSSGQGTETQYF. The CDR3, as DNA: TGCGCCAGCAGCTCGGGACAGGGGACAGAGACCCAGTACTTC. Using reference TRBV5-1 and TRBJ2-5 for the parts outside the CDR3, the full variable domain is KAGVTQTPRYLIKTRGQQVTLSCSPISGHRSVSWYQQTPGQGLQFLFEYFSETQRNKGNFPGRFSGRQFSNSRSEMNVSTLELGDSALYLCASSSGQGTETQYFGPGTRLLVL.

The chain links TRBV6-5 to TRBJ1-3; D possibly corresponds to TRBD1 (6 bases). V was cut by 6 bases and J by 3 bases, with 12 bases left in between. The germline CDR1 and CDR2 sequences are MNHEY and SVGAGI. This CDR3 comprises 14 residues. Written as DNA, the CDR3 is TGTGCCAGCAGAGAGACAGGAGGTGGAAACACCATATATTTT. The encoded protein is CASRETGGGNTIYF.

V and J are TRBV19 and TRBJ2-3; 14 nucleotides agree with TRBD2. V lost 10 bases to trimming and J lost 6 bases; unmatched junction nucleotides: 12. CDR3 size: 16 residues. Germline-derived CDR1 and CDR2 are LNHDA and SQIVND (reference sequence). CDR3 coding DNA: TGTGCCACACGTGGAGCGGGACTAGCGGGAGTCGATACGCAGTATTTT. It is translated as CATRGAGLAGVDTQYF.

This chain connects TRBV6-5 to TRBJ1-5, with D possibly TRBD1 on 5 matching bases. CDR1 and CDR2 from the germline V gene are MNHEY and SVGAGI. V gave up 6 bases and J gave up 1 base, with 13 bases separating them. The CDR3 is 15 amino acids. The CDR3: CASRTLRQSNQPQHF. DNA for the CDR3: TGTGCCAGCAGGACCCTCCGACAGAGCAATCAGCCCCAGCATTTT.

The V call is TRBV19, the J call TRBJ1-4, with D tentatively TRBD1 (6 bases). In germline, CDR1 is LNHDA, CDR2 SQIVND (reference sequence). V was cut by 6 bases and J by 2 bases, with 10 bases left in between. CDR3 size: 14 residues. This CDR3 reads CASSRRGTNEKLFF. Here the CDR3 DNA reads TGTGCCAGTAGCCGCAGGGGTACTAATGAAAAACTGTTTTTT.

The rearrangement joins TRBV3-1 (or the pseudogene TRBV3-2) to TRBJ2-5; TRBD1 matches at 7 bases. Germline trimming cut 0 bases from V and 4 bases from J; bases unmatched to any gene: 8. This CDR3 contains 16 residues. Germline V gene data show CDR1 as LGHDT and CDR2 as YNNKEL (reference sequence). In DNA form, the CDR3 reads TGTGCCAGCAGCCAAGATCGGGCCAGGGGGTCAGAGACCCAGTACTTC. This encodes CASSQDRARGSETQYF.

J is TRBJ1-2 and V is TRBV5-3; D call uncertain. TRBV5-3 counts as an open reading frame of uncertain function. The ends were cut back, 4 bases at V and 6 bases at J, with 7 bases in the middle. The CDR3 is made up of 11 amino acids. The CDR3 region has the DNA TGTGCCAGAAGCCTCCAGGATGGCTACACCTTC. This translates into CARSLQDGYTF.

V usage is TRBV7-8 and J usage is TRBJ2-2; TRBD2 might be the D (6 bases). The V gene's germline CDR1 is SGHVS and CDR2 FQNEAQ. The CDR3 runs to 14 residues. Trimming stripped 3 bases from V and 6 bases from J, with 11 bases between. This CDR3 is CASSFAGGAGELFF. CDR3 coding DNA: TGTGCCAGCAGCTTCGCCGGGGGAGCCGGGGAGCTGTTTTTT.

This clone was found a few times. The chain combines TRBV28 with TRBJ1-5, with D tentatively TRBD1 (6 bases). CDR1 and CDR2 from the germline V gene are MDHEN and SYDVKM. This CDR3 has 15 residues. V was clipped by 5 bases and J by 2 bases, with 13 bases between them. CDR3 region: CASSLRGGGNQPQHF. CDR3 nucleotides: TGTGCCAGCAGTCTCAGGGGTGGCGGCAATCAGCCCCAGCATTTT.

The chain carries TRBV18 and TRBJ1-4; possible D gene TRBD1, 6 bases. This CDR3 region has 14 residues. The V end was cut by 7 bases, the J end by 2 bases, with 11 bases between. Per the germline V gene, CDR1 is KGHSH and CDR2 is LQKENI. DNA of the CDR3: TGTGCCAGCTTCAGGGGTTTGACTAATGAAAAACTGTTTTTT. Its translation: CASFRGLTNEKLFF.

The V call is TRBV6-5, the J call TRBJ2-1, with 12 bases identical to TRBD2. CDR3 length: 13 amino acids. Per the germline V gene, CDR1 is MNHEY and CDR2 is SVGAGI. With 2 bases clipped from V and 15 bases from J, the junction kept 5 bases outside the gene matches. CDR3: CASSYGLAGIPFF. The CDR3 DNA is TGTGCCAGCAGTTACGGACTAGCGGGGATCCCGTTCTTC.

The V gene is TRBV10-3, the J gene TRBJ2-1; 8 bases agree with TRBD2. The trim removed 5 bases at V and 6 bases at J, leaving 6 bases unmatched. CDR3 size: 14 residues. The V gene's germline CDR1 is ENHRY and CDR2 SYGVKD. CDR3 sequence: CAISTGTRANEQFF. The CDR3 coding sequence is TGTGCCATCAGTACCGGGACTAGAGCCAATGAGCAGTTCTTC.

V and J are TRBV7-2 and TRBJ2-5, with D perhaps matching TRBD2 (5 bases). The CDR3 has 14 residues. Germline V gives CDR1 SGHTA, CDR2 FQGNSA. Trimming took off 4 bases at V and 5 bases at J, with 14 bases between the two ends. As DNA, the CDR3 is TGTGCCAGCAGCTCCCGAGGAGGTTGGGAGACCCAGTACTTC. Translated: CASSSRGGWETQYF.

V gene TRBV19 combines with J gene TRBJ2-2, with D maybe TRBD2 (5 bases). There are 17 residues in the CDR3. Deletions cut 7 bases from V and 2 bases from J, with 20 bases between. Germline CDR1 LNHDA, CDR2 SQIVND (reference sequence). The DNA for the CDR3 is TGTGCCAGTATGTCCGGGGATCCCCTCACAAACACCGGGGAGCTGTTTTTT. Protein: CASMSGDPLTNTGELFF.

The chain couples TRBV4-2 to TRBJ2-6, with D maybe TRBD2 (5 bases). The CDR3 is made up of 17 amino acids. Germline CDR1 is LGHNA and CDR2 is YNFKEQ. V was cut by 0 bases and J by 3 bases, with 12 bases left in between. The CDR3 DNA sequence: TGTGCCAGCAGCCAAGATAGTGAGGGTGGTGGGGCCAACGTCCTGACTTTC. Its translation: CASSQDSEGGGANVLTF.

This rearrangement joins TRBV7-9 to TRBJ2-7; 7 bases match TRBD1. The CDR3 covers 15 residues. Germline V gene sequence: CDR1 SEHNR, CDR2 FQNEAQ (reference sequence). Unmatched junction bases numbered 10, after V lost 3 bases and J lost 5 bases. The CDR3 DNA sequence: TGTGCCAGCAGCTTCCCAAGACAGGGTAAGGACGAGCAGTACTTC. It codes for CASSFPRQGKDEQYF.